This T cell receptor beta chain was recorded in a study of glioma-infiltrating T cells. Study-wide findings and caveats: Only very few CDR3 sequences appeared in both tissue and blood. Above-expected tissue-blood divergence occurred in all gliomas, most in low-grade ones.

To note about this clonotype: The antigen is undetermined.

V shed 4 bases, J shed 1 base, and the junction held 3 bases outside the gene matches. This CDR3 is built from 14 residues. CDR1 and CDR2 (germline): MGHRA, YSYEKL. Amplification of TCR alpha and beta CDR3 regions from RNA used iRepertoire nested multiplex PCR. One-step reverse transcription and amplification started from around 100-400 ng of tissue mRNA or PBMC total RNA. TCRdb passed the multiplex PCR reads through MiXCR, listing each CDR3 protein once. Found here are 150,000 to 200,000 distinct CDR3 sequences, around 40% of them singletons; the top ten hold roughly 5.5%. The V gene is TRBV4-1, the J gene TRBJ2-5; TRBD2 matches at 7 bases. The sample consisted of glioma tissue, nonneoplastic brain tissue, or PBMCs (not recorded which). The source is a human donor with low-grade glioma or glioblastoma, undergoing nonglioma brain surgery, or in good health (not recorded which). The CDR3 sequence is CASSPGTIQETQYF. The CDR3 DNA reads TGCGCCAGCAGCCCAGGGACTATCCAAGAGACCCAGTACTTC.